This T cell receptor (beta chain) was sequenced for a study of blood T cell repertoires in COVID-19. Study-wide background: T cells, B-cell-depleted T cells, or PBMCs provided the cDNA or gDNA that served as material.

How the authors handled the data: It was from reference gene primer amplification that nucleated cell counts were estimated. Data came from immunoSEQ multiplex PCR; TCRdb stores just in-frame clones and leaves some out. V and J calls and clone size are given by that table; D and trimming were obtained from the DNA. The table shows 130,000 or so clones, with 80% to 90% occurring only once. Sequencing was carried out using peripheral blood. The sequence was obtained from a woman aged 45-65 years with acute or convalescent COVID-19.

DNA of the CDR3: TGTGCCAGCAGCAGACTGGTCCTAGCGGAAAACATTCAGTACTTC. Translated, it gives CASSRLVLAENIQYF. The J gene is TRBJ2-4, the V gene TRBV5-5, with 7 bases matching TRBD2. Germline V gene lookup returns CDR1 SGHKS and CDR2 YYEKEE (reference sequence). V dropped 4 bases and J dropped 5; count of bases not matched to a gene: 9. CDR3 length: 15 residues. Combining the CDR3 with reference TRBV5-5 and TRBJ2-4 gives the whole variable domain DAGVTQSPTHLIKTRGQQVTLRCSPISGHKSVSWYQQVLGQGPQFIFQYYEKEERGRGNFPDRFSARQFPNYSSELNVNALLLGDSALYLCASSRLVLAENIQYFGAGTRLSVL.